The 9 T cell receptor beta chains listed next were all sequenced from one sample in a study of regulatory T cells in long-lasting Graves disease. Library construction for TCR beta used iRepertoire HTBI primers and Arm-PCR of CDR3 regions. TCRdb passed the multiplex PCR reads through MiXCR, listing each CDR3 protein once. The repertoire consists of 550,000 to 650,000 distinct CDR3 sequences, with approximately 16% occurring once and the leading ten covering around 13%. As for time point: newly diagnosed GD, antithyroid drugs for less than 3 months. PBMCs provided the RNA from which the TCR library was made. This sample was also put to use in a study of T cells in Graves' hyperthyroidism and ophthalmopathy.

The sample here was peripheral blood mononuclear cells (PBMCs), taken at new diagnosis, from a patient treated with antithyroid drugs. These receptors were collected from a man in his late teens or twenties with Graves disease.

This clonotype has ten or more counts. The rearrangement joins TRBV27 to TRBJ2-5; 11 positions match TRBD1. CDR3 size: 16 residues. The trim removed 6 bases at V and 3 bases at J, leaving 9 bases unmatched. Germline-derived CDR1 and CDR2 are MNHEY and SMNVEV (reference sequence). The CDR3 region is CASRRRTGGLEETQYF. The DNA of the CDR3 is TGTGCCAGCAGAAGGCGGACAGGGGGCCTGGAAGAGACCCAGTACTTC.

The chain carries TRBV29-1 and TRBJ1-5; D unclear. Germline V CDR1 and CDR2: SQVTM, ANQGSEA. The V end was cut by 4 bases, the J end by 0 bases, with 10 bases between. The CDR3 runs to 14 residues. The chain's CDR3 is CSVAFQNSNQPQHF. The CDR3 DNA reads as TGCAGCGTTGCTTTCCAAAATAGCAATCAGCCCCAGCATTTT.

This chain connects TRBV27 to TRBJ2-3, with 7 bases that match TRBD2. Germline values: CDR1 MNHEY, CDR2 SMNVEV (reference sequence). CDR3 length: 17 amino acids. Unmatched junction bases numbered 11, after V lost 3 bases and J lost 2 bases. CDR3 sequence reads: CASSFVGVAGTTDTQYF. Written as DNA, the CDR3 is TGTGCCAGCAGTTTTGTGGGGGTAGCGGGCACCACAGATACGCAGTATTTT.

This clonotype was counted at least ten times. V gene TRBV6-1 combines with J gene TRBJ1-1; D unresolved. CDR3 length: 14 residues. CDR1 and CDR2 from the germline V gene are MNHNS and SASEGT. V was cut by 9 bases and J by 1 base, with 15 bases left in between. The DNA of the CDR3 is TGTGCCAGTGTATCAGTGGCGGGGAACACTGAAGCTTTCTTT. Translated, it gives CASVSVAGNTEAFF.

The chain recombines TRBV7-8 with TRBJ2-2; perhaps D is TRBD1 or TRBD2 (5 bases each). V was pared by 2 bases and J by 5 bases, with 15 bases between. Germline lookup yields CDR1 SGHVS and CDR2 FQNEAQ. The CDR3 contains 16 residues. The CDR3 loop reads CASSLPLQGGTGELFF. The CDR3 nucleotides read TGTGCCAGCAGCTTACCCCTGCAGGGCGGGACCGGGGAGCTGTTTTTT.

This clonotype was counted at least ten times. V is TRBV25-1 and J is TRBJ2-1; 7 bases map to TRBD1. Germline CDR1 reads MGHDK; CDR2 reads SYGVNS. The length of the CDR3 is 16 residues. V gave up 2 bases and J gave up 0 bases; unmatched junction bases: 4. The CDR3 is CASSETGQPSYNEQFF. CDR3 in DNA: TGTGCCAGCAGTGAAACGGGACAGCCCTCCTACAATGAGCAGTTCTTC.

Written as DNA, the CDR3 is TGCGCCAGCAGCTATACCGGGACCCCGGTCGAGACCCAGTACTTC. It is translated as CASSYTGTPVETQYF. The J gene is TRBJ2-5, the V gene TRBV5-1; D is perhaps TRBD1 or TRBD2 (5 bases each). CDR1 and CDR2 (germline): SGHRS, YFSETQ. The CDR3 is 15 amino acids. V was trimmed by 3 bases and J by 5 bases, leaving 17 bases between them. Filled out from reference TRBV5-1 and TRBJ2-5, the complete variable domain reads KAGVTQTPRYLIKTRGQQVTLSCSPISGHRSVSWYQQTPGQGLQFLFEYFSETQRNKGNFPGRFSGRQFSNSRSEMNVSTLELGDSALYLCASSYTGTPVETQYFGPGTRLLVL.

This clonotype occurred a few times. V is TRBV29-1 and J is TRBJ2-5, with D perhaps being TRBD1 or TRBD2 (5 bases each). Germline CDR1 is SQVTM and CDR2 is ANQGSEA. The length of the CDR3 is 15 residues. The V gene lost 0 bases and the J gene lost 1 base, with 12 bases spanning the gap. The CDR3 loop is CSVEDFTGPQETQYF. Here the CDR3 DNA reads TGCAGCGTTGAAGATTTTACGGGACCCCAAGAGACCCAGTACTTC.

DNA for the CDR3: TGTGCCAGCAGCTTAGTGGACGAAACTTTCTTT. It translates to CASSLVDETFF. V gene TRBV7-9 combines with J gene TRBJ1-1; D remains ambiguous. CDR1 is SEHNR and CDR2 is FQNEAQ in the germline V gene (reference sequence). V lost 1 base and J lost 12, with 9 bases in between. The CDR3 covers 11 residues.